This T cell receptor beta chain was recorded in a study of blood T cell repertoires in COVID-19. The V gene end was trimmed by 7 bases and the J gene end by 5 bases; junction bases not matched to a gene: 5. The CDR3 consists of 13 residues. The germline gives CDR1 LNHDA, CDR2 SQIVND (reference sequence). The protocol was immunoSEQ multiplex PCR, while the TCRdb copy is restricted to in-frame clones and leaves out a portion. The data hold some 670,000 clones, with 85% to 90% observed a single time. Material: peripheral blood. This sequence originates from a woman younger than 30 with acute or convalescent COVID-19. V usage is TRBV19 and J usage is TRBJ1-2; 9 nucleotides match TRBD1. CDR3 sequence reads: CASTGQGRYGYTF. In DNA, the CDR3 is TGTGCCAGTACGGGACAGGGTAGGTATGGCTACACCTTC.